This TCR beta chain was recovered during a study of cytomegalovirus exposure and HLA in healthy donors. Regarding the study as a whole: The authors later found most CMV-associated TCR beta chains appeared HLA-restricted. With later analysis, a missense DCLRE1C variant became linked to TCR beta V- and J-gene trimming.

This CDR3 comprises 14 residues. Trimming removed 6 bases from V and 0 bases from J, with 9 bases in between. Germline assignment: CDR1 SQVTM and CDR2 ANQGSEA. In the case of this clone: Its specificity is not known.

PCR primers comprised 60 Vbeta and 13 Jbeta primers. TCRdb's table, derived via immunoSEQ multiplex PCR, lists solely in-frame clones and lacks some. This table has roughly 80,000 clones, about 79% appearing once. This rearrangement joins TRBV29-1 to TRBJ2-6; D remains unclear. The sequence was collected from a woman between 35 and 50 years old in good health and CMV-seronegative. The sequenced material came from PBMCs. As DNA, the CDR3 is TGCAGCGTAGACTCTAGCTCTGGGGCCAACGTCCTGACTTTC. Translated: CSVDSSSGANVLTF.